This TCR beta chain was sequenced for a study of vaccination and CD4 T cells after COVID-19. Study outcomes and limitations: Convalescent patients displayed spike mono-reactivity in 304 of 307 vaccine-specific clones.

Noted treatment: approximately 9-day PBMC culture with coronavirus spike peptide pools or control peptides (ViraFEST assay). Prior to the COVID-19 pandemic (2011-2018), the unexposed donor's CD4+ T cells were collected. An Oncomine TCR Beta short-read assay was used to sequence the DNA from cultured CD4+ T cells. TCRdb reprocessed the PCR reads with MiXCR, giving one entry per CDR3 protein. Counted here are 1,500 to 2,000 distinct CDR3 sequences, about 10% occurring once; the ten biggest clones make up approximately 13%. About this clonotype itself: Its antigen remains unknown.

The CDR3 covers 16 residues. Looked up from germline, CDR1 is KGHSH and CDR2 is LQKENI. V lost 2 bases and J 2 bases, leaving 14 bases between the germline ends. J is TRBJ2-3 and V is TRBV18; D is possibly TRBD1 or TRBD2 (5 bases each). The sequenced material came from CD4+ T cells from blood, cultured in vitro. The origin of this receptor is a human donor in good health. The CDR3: CASSPINGAPTDTQYF. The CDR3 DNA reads TGTGCCAGCTCACCAATTAACGGGGCACCCACAGATACGCAGTATTTT.